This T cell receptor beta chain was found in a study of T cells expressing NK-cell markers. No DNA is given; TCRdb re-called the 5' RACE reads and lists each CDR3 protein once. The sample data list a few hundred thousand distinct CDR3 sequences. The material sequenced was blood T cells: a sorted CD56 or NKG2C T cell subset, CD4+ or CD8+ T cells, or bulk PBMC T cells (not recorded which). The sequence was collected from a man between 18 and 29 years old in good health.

This CDR3 reads CASSADPLSRAETQYF. The chain couples TRBV6-1 to TRBJ2-5; TCRdb's D call of TRBD2 is untestable without DNA. The CDR3 totals 16 residues. From germline, CDR1 is MNHNS and CDR2 SASEGT.